This T cell receptor beta chain was found in a study of T cell clusters in autoimmune cytopenias. This clonotype registers medium-sized (0.01 to 0.1%) by frequency. Its antigen remains unidentified. CDR3 length: 14 residues. Per germline, CDR1 LNHNV and CDR2 YYDKDF (reference sequence). Multiplex touch-down PCR amplified TRB using TRB-A and TRB-B pools in one tube. TCRdb re-called the multiplex PCR reads and catalogs CDR3 proteins one per entry, DNA excluded. The sample has fewer than 5,000 distinct CDR3 sequences, and its top ten clones hold roughly 70%. Study-wide points: Clustering suggested that physiological T cell clusters were missing in primary autoimmune cytopenia patients.

Some 39,000 genome equivalents of blood DNA were amplified for TRB. The same sample was also used in a study of T cell repertoires in aging, cancer and after chemotherapy. That work contributes: In each cancer cohort, median generation probability increased across chemotherapy, suggesting thymic output rebounded.

The J gene is TRBJ2-2, the V gene TRBV15; TCRdb reports TRBD1, a call that lacks DNA to check it against. Sequenced material: peripheral blood. The source is a human donor in good health. CDR3 in amino acids: CATAGTANTGELFF.